The present entry profiles one T cell receptor beta chain with its context. Its binding antigen is unknown. No quality values exist for individual bases; no much larger clone is one base distant. This entry belongs to a study of early T cells in non-severe SARS-CoV-2 infection (dated by TCRdb to the early 2020s). For the wider study: TCR sequencing used bulk RNA from unsorted whole blood, so alpha and beta chains could not be paired.

Study-level results and caveats: VDJdb matching was skewed toward anti-spike CD8 responses and likely underestimated virus-specific expansions by missing private and CD4 specificities.

V gives up 4 bases and J gives up 5 bases, and the segment between their germline ends measures 12 bases. The CDR3, from cysteine to phenylalanine, totals 13 residues. The CDR3 DNA has 39 bases and is translated from base 1. This was a case-control study nested in a cohort of healthcare workers in London, UK, who had nasopharyngeal swab PCR tests and blood samples taken every week. Between 23 and 31 March 2020, the week of the UK lockdown, healthcare workers were enrolled and then followed up weekly for as long as 16 weeks. Libraries were built with 5' RACE. The reads were generated on a NextSeq 500. To correct for sequencing error and PCR bias, the TCR library protocol tagged individual cDNA molecules with unique molecular identifiers. TCR alpha and beta chains were both sequenced, and the abundances of alpha and beta sequences in each sample were closely correlated with each other. In the authors' own workflow: V gene, J gene and CDR3 annotation of TCR sequences was performed with Decombinator V4. TCRs were defined as expanded if a significant change between any two time points was detected under a Poisson model with p below 0.0001. TCR abundances were normalised to the total number of TCRs sequenced per sample and expressed as counts per million. MAIT TCRs were defined by TRAV1-2 paired with TRAJ12, TRAJ20 or TRAJ33, and iNKT TCRs by TRAV10 paired with TRAJ18. VDJdb, accessed 1 November 2021, was searched for CMV, EBV and SARS-CoV-2 annotated TCRs, with TCRs annotated for multiple antigens excluded. The public reads were reprocessed in TCRdb via fastp at Q25 and MiXCR, keeping in-frame beta chains. CDR3 protein duplicates are merged, each entry listing the most common genes and DNA. TCRdb, rather than the study authors, made the V and J calls. The sample table contains about 54,000 distinct CDR3 sequences; only one count was recorded for around 8% of them. The ten largest clones represent 10% to 13% of the sample.

The sequenced sample was whole blood, obtained at baseline. The receptor was derived from an adult who was a healthcare worker with PCR-confirmed SARS-CoV-2 infection or an uninfected control (not recorded which). The sequence links TRBV12-3 or TRBV12-4 to TRBJ2-7; a confident D gene designation cannot be given. The encoded CDR3 is CASSYKVADEQYF. The bases are TGTGCCAGCAGTTATAAGGTTGCGGACGAGCAGTACTTC.